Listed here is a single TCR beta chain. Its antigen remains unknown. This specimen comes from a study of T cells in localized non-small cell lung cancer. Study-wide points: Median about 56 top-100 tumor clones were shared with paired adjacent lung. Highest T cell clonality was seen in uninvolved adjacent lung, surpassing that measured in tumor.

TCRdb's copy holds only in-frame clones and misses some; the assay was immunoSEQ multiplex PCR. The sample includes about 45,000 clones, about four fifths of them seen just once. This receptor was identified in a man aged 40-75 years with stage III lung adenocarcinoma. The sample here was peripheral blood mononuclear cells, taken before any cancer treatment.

CDR3 DNA sequence: TGTGCCATCAGTGCTCAGGGAGGGGAGACCCAGTACTTC. This encodes CAISAQGGETQYF. The chain joins TRBV10-3 to TRBJ2-5, with 7 bases that match TRBD2. The V gene's germline CDR1 is ENHRY and CDR2 SYGVKD. J lost 5 bases, V lost 4 bases, and 4 bases had no gene match. This CDR3 has 13 residues.